Listed below are T cell receptor beta chains from one sample, sequenced in a study of identical twins. TCRdb processed the 5' RACE reads anew with MiXCR; each CDR3 protein has one entry. This table holds 1.5 million to 2 million distinct CDR3 sequences, about 31% found once. The sequenced sample consisted of cord blood. These receptors were obtained from a newborn girl in good health. Both conserved end residues are part of each CDR3. Fields, in order: V gene, J gene, D gene, clone size, CDR3 protein, CDR3 DNA. A D gene is named only where the DNA matches it firmly. Clone size is shown for a subset of rows, as once, few, many or a class of expanded clone.

v_gene: TRBV5-1; j_gene: TRBJ1-1; d_gene: TRBD1; abundance: .; CDR3aa: CASSRTRTGLNTEAFF; CDR3nt: TGCGCCAGCAGCCGAACCCGGACAGGATTGAACACTGAAGCTTTCTTT
v_gene: TRBV20-1; j_gene: TRBJ2-7; d_gene: .; abundance: once; CDR3aa: CSARAGVNNEQYF; CDR3nt: TGCAGTGCTAGAGCGGGAGTCAACAATGAGCAGTACTTC
v_gene: TRBV13; j_gene: TRBJ2-7; d_gene: .; abundance: few; CDR3aa: CASSLEGRLSSYEQYF; CDR3nt: TGTGCCAGCAGCTTAGAAGGTCGGCTGAGCTCCTACGAGCAGTACTTC
v_gene: TRBV7-6; j_gene: TRBJ2-7; d_gene: TRBD2; abundance: .; CDR3aa: CASSRLAGGSSGEQYF; CDR3nt: TGTGCCAGCAGCCGTTTAGCGGGGGGCTCTTCGGGGGAGCAGTACTTC
v_gene: TRBV20-1; j_gene: TRBJ2-3; d_gene: TRBD2; abundance: .; CDR3aa: CSASVAGGLGSDTQYF; CDR3nt: TGCAGTGCTAGCGTAGCGGGGGGGCTAGGTTCAGATACGCAGTATTTT
v_gene: TRBV5-1; j_gene: TRBJ2-3; d_gene: TRBD2; abundance: .; CDR3aa: CASSLVLTSGGADTQYF; CDR3nt: TGCGCCAGCAGCTTGGTGCTGACTAGCGGGGGGGCAGATACGCAGTATTTT
v_gene: TRBV28; j_gene: TRBJ2-3; d_gene: .; abundance: .; CDR3aa: CASSPRFTDTQYF; CDR3nt: TGTGCCAGCAGTCCCCGGTTCACAGATACGCAGTATTTT
v_gene: TRBV28; j_gene: TRBJ1-2; d_gene: .; abundance: .; CDR3aa: CASGDTLGGYTF; CDR3nt: TGTGCCAGCGGAGACACCCTAGGTGGCTACACCTTC
v_gene: TRBV20-1; j_gene: TRBJ2-4; d_gene: TRBD1; abundance: .; CDR3aa: CSARQGKGVLRKNIQYF; CDR3nt: TGCAGTGCTCGACAGGGGAAGGGGGTCCTTCGCAAAAACATTCAGTACTTC
v_gene: TRBV28; j_gene: TRBJ2-1; d_gene: .; abundance: .; CDR3aa: CASTNGGYSYNEQFF; CDR3nt: TGTGCCAGCACAAACGGCGGCTACTCCTACAATGAGCAGTTCTTC
v_gene: TRBV3-1; j_gene: TRBJ1-1; d_gene: TRBD1; abundance: .; CDR3aa: CASSRYAGGRTEAFF; CDR3nt: TGTGCCAGCAGCCGATACGCAGGGGGACGTACTGAAGCTTTCTTT
v_gene: TRBV29-1; j_gene: TRBJ1-2; d_gene: .; abundance: .; CDR3aa: CSVEIVGGYTF; CDR3nt: TGCAGCGTTGAGATCGTTGGGGGCTACACCTTC
v_gene: TRBV20-1; j_gene: TRBJ2-7; d_gene: .; abundance: .; CDR3aa: CSHSPRSTYEQYF; CDR3nt: TGCAGTCATAGCCCACGCAGTACCTACGAGCAGTACTTC
v_gene: TRBV4-1; j_gene: TRBJ2-4; d_gene: TRBD2; abundance: .; CDR3aa: CASSQVGLAGGEQYF; CDR3nt: TGCGCCAGCAGCCAAGTCGGACTAGCGGGAGGGGAGCAGTACTTC